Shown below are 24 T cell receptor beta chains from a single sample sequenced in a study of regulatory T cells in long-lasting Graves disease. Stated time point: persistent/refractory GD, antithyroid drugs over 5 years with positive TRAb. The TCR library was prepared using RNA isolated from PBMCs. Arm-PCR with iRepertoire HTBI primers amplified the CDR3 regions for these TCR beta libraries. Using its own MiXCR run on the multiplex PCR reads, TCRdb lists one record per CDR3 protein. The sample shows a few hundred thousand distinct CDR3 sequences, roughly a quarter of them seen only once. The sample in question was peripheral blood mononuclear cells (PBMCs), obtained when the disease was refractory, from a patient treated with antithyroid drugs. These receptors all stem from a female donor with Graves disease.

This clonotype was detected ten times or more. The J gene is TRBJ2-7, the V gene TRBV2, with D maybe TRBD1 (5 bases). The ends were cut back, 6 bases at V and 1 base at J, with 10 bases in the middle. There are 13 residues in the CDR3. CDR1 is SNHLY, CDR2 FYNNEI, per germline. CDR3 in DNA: TGTGCCAGCAGGCAAGACAGTTCCTACGAGCAGTACTTC. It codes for CASRQDSSYEQYF.

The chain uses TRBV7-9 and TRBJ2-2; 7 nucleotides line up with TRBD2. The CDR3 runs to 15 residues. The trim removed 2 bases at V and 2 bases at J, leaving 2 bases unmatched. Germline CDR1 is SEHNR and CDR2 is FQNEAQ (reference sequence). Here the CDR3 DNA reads TGTGCCAGCAGCTTAAGCGGGGCTAACACCGGGGAGCTGTTTTTT. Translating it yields CASSLSGANTGELFF.

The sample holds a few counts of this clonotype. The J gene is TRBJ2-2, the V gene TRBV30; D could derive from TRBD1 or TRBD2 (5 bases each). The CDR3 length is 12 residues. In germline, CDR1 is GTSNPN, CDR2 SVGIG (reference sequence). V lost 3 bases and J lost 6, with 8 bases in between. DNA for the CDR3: TGTGCCTGGAGGGGGGACGCCGGGGAGCTGTTTTTT. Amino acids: CAWRGDAGELFF.

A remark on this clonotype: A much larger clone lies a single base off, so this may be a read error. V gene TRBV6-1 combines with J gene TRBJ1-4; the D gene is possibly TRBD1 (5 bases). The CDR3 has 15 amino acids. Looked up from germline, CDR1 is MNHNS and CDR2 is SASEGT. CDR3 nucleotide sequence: TGTGCCAGCAGTGAAGCCGGGGGGGGAAATGAAAGACTGTTTTTT. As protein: CASSEAGGGNERLFF.

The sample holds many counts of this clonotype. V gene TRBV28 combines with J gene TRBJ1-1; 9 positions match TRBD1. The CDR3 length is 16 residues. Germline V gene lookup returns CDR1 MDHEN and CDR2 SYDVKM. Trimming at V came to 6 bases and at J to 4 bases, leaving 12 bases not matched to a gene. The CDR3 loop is CASRVITGGSITEAFF. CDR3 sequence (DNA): TGTGCCAGCAGAGTTATTACAGGGGGCTCTATCACTGAAGCTTTCTTT.

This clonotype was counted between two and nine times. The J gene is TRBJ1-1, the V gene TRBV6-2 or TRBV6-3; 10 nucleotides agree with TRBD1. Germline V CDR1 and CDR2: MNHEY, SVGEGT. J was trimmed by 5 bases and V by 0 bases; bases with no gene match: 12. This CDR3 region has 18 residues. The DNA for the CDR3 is TGTGCCAGCAGTTACTCGTTGGGACAGGGGCCCGACATGACTGAAGCTTTCTTT. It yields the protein CASSYSLGQGPDMTEAFF.

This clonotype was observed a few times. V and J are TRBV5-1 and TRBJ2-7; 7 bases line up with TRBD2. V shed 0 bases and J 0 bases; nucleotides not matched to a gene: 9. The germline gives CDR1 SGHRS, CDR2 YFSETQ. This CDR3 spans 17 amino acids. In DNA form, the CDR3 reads TGCGCCAGCAGCTTGGATCCTAGCGGAACCCCCTCCTACGAGCAGTACTTC. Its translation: CASSLDPSGTPSYEQYF.

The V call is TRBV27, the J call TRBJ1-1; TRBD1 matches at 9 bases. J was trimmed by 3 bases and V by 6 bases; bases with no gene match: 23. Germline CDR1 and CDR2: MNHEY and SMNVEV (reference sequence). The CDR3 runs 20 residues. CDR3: CASSSTTNRGTGIRDTEAFF. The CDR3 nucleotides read TGTGCCAGCAGCTCAACGACGAACCGAGGGACAGGGATTAGGGACACTGAAGCTTTCTTT.

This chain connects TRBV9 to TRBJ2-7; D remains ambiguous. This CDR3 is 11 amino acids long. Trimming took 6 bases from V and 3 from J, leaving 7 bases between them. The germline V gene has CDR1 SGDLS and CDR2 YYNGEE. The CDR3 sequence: CASTRVYEQYF. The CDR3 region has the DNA TGTGCCAGCACCCGAGTCTACGAGCAGTACTTC.

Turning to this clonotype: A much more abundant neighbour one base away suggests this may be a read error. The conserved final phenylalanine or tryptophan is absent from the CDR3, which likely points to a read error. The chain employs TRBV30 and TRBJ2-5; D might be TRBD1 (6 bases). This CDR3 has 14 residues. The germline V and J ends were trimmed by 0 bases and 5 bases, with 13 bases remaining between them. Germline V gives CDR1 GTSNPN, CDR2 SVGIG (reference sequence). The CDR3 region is CAWSVGQGSETQYL. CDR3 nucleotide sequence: TGTGCCTGGAGTGTAGGGCAGGGGTCGGAGACCCAGTACCTC.

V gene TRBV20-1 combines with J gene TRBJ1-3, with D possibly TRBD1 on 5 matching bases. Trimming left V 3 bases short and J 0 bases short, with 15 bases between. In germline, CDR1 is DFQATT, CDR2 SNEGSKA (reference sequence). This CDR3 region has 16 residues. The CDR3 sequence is CSARGAGISSGNTIYF. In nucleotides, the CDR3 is TGCAGTGCTAGGGGCGCAGGGATAAGCTCTGGAAACACCATATATTTT.

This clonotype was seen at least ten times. As DNA, the CDR3 is TGCAGTTATCCCACGCCCCCCACTAGCGGGAGGGTGGAGACCCAGTACTTC. Translated: CSYPTPPTSGRVETQYF. The chain couples TRBV20-1 to TRBJ2-5, with 13 bases identical to TRBD2. V was pared by 8 bases and J by 5 bases, with 17 bases of the junction left unmatched. The CDR3 sequence is 17 residues long. The germline gives CDR1 DFQATT, CDR2 SNEGSKA (reference sequence).

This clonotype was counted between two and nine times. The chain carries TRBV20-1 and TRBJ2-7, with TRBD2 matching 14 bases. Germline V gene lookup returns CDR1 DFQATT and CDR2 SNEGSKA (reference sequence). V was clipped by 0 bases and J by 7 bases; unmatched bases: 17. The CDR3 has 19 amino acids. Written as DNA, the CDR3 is TGCAGTGCTAGAGATCTCGGGACTAGCGGGAGAAGGGGGATGCGGGAGCAGTACTTC. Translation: CSARDLGTSGRRGMREQYF.

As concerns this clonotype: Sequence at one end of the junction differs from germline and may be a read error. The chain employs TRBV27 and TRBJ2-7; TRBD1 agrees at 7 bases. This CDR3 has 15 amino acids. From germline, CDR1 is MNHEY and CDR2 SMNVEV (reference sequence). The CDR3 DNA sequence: TGTGCCAGCAGTCCACAGACAGGGATTGGCTTACGATTGGTCTTC. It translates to CASSPQTGIGLRLVF.

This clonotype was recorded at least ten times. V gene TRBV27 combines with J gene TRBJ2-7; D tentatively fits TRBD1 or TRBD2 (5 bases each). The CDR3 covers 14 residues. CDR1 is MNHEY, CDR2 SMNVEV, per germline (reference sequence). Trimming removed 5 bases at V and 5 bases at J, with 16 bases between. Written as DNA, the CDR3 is TGTGCCAGCAGTCCCCGGGGCAGTTTAAACGAGCAGTACTTC. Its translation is CASSPRGSLNEQYF.

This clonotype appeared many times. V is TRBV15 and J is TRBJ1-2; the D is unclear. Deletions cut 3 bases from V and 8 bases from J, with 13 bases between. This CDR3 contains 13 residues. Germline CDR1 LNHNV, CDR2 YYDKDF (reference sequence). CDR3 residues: CATSRGGFQGYTF. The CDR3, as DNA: TGTGCCACCAGCAGGGGAGGGTTTCAAGGCTACACCTTC.

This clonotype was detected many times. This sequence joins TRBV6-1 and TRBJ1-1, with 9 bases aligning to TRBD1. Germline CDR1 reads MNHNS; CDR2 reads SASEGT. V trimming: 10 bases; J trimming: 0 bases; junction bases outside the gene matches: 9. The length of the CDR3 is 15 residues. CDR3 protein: CAIGQGLPMNTEAFF. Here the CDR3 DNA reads TGTGCCATCGGACAGGGGTTGCCTATGAACACTGAAGCTTTCTTT.

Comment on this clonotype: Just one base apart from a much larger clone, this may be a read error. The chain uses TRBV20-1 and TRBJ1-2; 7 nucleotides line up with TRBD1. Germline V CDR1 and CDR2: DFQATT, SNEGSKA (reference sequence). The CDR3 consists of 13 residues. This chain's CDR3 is CSVRTAWGGGCTF. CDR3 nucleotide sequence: TGCAGTGTGAGGACCGCCTGGGGAGGGGGCTGCACCTTC.

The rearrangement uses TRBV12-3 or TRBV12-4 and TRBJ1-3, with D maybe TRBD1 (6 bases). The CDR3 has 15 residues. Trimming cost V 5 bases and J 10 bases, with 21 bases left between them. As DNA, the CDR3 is TGTGCCAGCAGTCCACAGGGTACCCCCGGGGTGACCATATATTTT. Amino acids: CASSPQGTPGVTIYF.

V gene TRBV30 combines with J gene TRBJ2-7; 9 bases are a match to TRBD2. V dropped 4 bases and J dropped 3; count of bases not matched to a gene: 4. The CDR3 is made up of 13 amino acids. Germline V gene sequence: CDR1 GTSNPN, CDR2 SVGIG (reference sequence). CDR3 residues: CAWTLAGYYEQYF. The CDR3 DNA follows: TGTGCCTGGACCCTAGCGGGATACTACGAGCAGTACTTC. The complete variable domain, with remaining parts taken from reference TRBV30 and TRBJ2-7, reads SQTIHQWPATLVQPVGSPLSLECTVEGTSNPNLYWYRQAAGRGLQLLFYSVGIGQISSEVPQNLSASRPQDRQFILSSKKLLLSDSGFYLCAWTLAGYYEQYFGPGTRLTVT.

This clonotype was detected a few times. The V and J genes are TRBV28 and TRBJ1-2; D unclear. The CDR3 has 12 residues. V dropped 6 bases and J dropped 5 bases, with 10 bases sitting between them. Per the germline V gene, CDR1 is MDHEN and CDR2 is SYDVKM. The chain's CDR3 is CASRTALYGYTF. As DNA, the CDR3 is TGTGCCAGCAGGACCGCTTTGTATGGCTACACCTTC.

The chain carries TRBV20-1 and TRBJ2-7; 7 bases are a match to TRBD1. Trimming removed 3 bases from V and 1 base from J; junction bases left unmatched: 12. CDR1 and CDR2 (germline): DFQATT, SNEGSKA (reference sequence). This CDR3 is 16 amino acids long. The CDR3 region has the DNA TGCAGTGCTAGTCATCCAGGCAGGGGGAAATCCTACGAGCAGTACTTC. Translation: CSASHPGRGKSYEQYF.

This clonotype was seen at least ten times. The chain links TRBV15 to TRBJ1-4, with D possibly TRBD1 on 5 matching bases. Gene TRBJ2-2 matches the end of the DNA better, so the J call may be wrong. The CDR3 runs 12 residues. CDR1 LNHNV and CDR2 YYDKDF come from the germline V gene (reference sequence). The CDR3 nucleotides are TGTGCCACCAGCAAGCAGGGAGGGGAGCTGTTTTTT. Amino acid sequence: CATSKQGGELFF.

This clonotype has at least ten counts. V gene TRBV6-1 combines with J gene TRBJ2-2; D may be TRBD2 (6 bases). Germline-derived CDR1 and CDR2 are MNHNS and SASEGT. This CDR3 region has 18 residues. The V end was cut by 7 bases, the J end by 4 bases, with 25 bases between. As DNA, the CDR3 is TGTGCCAGCAACATTCACCCGATAGGGACTTTCGTCACCGGGGAGCTGTTTTTT. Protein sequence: CASNIHPIGTFVTGELFF.